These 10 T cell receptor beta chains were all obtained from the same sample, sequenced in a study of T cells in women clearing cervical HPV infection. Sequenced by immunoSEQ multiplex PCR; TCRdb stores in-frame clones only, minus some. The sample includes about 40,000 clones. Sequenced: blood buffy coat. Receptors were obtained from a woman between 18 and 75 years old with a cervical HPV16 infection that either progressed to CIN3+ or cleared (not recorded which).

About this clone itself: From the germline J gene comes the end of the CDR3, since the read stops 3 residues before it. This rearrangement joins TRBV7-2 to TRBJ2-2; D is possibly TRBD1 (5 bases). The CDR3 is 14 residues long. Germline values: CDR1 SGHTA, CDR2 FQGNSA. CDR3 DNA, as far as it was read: TGTGCCAGCAGCTTAGGACAGCCTAATTCACCG. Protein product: CASSLGQPNSP. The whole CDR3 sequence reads CASSLGQPNSPLFF.

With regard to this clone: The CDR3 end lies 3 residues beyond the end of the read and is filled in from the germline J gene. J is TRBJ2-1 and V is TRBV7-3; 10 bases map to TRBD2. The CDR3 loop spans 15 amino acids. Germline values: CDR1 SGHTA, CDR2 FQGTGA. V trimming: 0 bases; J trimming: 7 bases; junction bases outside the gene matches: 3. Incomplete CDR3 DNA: TGTGCCAGCAGCTTAACGTCTAGCGGGGGAAATGAG. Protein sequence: CASSLTSSGGNE. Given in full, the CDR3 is CASSLTSSGGNEQFF. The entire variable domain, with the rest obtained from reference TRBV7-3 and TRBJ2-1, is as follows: GAGVSQTPSNKVTEKGKYVELRCDPISGHTALYWYRQSLGQGPEFLIYFQGTGAADDSGLPNDRFFAVRPEGSVSTLKIQRTERGDSAVYLCASSLTSSGGNEQFFGPGTRLTVL.

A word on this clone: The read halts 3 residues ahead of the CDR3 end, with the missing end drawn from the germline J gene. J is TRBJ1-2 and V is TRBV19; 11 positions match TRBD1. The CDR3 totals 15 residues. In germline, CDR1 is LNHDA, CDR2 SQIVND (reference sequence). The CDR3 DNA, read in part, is TGTGCCAGTAGTATTGGACGGACAGGGGGCGGTGAC. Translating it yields CASSIGRTGGGD. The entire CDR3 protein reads CASSIGRTGGGDYTF.

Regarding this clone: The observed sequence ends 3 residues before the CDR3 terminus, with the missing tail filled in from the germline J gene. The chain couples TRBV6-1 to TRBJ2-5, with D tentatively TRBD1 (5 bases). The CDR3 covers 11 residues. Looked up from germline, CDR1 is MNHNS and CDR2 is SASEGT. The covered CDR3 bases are TGTGCCAGCAGTGGGGGCGGTACC. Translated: CASSGGGT. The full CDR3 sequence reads CASSGGGTQYF.

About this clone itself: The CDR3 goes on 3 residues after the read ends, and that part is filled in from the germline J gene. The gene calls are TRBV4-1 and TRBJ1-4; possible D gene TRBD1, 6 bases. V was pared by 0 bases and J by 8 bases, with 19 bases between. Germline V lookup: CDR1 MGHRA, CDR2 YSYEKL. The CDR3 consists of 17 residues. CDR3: CASSQETRGGVSEKLFF. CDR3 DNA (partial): TGCGCCAGCAGCCAAGAAACAAGAGGGGGGGTCTCAGAAAAA.

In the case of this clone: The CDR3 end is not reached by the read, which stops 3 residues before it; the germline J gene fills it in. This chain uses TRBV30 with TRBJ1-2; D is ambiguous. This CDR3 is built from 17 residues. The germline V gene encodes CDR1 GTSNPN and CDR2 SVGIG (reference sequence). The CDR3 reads CAWSPPRASGITDTYTF. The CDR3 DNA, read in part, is TGTGCCTGGAGTCCCCCCCGTGCGAGCGGGATTACAGATACC.

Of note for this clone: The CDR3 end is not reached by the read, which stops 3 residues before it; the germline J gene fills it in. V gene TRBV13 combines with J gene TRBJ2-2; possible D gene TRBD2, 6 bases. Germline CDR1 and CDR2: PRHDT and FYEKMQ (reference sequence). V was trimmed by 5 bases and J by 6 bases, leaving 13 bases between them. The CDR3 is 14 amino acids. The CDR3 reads CASSPTRLAGELFF. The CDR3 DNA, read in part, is TGTGCCAGCAGCCCCACAAGACTAGCCGGGGAG.

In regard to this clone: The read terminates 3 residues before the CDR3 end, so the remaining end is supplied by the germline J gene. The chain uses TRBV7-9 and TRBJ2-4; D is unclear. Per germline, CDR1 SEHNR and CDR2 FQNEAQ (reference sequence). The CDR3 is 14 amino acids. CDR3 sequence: CASSLSVVSYGQYF. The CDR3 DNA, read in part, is TGTGCCAGCAGCTTATCCGTAGTAAGCTATGGT.

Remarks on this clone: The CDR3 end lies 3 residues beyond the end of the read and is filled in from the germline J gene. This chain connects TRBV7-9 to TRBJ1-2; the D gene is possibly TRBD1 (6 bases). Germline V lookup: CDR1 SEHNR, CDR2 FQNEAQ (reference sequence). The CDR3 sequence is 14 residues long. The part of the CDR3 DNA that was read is TGTGCCAGCAGCTTATCTCGCGGACAGCGCGAC. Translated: CASSLSRGQRD. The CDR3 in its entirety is CASSLSRGQRDYTF.

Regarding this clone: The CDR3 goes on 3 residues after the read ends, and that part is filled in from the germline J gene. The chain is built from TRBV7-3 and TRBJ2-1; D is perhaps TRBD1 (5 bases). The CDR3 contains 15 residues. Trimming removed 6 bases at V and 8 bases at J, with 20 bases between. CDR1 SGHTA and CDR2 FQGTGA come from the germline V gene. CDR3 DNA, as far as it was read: TGTGCCAGCAGTCCAGGGTTCTCAGCTTTCCATGAG. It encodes CASSPGFSAFHE. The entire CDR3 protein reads CASSPGFSAFHEQFF. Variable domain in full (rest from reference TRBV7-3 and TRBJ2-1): GAGVSQTPSNKVTEKGKYVELRCDPISGHTALYWYRQSLGQGPEFLIYFQGTGAADDSGLPNDRFFAVRPEGSVSTLKIQRTERGDSAVYLCASSPGFSAFHEQFFGPGTRLTVL.